One sample yielded the 8 T cell receptor beta chains listed below, sequenced in a study of blood T cell repertoires in COVID-19. TCRdb keeps only in-frame clones here, not all; method: immunoSEQ multiplex PCR. The table records more than 300,000 clones, around 87% of them present only once. Sequencing was carried out using peripheral blood. The receptors stem from a woman between 40 and 55 years old with COVID-19, enrolled during active disease.

The chain joins TRBV9 to TRBJ2-1, with a weak D call TRBD1 (6 bases). Germline V lookup: CDR1 SGDLS, CDR2 YYNGEE. With 4 bases removed from V and 5 bases from J, the gap between germline ends came to 19 bases. The CDR3 has 16 residues. The CDR3 loop reads CASSPSPGQSHNEQFF. In nucleotides, the CDR3 is TGTGCCAGCAGCCCGAGCCCCGGACAGTCTCACAATGAGCAGTTCTTC. The entire variable domain, with the rest obtained from reference TRBV9 and TRBJ2-1, is as follows: DSGVTQTPKHLITATGQRVTLRCSPRSGDLSVYWYQQSLDQGLQFLIQYYNGEERAKGNILERFSAQQFPDLHSELNLSSLELGDSALYFCASSPSPGQSHNEQFFGPGTRLTVL.

This clone was counted a few times. The V and J genes are TRBV28 and TRBJ1-2; TRBD1 is a possible D gene (6 bases). V gave up 3 bases and J gave up 0 bases, with 8 bases separating them. CDR1 MDHEN and CDR2 SYDVKM come from the germline V gene. The CDR3 extends over 14 amino acids. Here the CDR3 DNA reads TGTGCCAGCAGTTTCAGGGACACTAACTATGGCTACACCTTC. This encodes CASSFRDTNYGYTF.

With respect to this clone: Distinct nucleotide sequences in the sample also encode this CDR3. This chain uses TRBV5-4 with TRBJ1-2, with 8 bases lining up with TRBD1. The CDR3 is 14 amino acids. Germline values: CDR1 SGHNT, CDR2 YYREEE (reference sequence). Trimming cost V 2 bases and J 4 bases; bases outside gene matches: 4. CDR3 sequence: CASSFGQGAYGYTF. For the CDR3, the DNA is TGTGCCAGCAGCTTCGGACAGGGTGCCTATGGCTACACCTTC.

The chain is built from TRBV6-5 and TRBJ1-6, with D unresolved. This CDR3 is 12 amino acids long. The V end lost 8 bases, the J end lost 9 bases, and 11 bases lay between the germline ends. Looked up from germline, CDR1 is MNHEY and CDR2 is SVGAGI. CDR3 sequence (DNA): TGTGCCAGCGGTAAAACGGGTTCACCCCTCCACTTT. Its translation is CASGKTGSPLHF.

The chain uses TRBV27 and TRBJ2-7, with D possibly matching TRBD2 (5 bases). This CDR3 has 13 amino acids. The V gene's germline CDR1 is MNHEY and CDR2 SMNVEV (reference sequence). V lost 6 bases to trimming and J lost 11 bases, with 20 bases between them. The CDR3 protein is CASRQTPPGREYF. CDR3 nucleotides: TGTGCCAGCAGGCAGACCCCACCCGGGCGGGAGTACTTC.

The CDR3: CAISELVHEQYF. The CDR3, as DNA: TGTGCCATCAGTGAACTAGTCCACGAGCAGTACTTC. This chain uses TRBV10-3 with TRBJ2-7; possible D gene TRBD2, 5 bases. The V gene lost 3 bases and the J gene lost 5 bases, with 8 bases spanning the gap. Germline assignment: CDR1 ENHRY and CDR2 SYGVKD. The CDR3 consists of 12 residues.

V usage is TRBV7-2 and J usage is TRBJ2-1, with D possibly being TRBD1 (5 bases). Trimming took off 3 bases at V and 12 bases at J, with 15 bases between the two ends. This CDR3 is built from 13 residues. Germline values: CDR1 SGHTA, CDR2 FQGNSA. CDR3 residues: CASSFHRRQGQFF. As DNA, the CDR3 is TGTGCCAGCAGCTTCCACAGGCGTCAAGGGCAGTTCTTC.

This clone came up once. The rearrangement uses TRBV4-3 and TRBJ2-7, with 8 positions matching TRBD2. The trim removed 1 base at V and 7 bases at J, leaving 9 bases unmatched. This CDR3 is 15 amino acids long. CDR1 and CDR2 (germline): LGHNA, YSLEER. The CDR3 DNA sequence: TGCGCCAGCAGCCAAGTAATAGCGGGATCTGGTGAGCAGTACTTC. It encodes CASSQVIAGSGEQYF.